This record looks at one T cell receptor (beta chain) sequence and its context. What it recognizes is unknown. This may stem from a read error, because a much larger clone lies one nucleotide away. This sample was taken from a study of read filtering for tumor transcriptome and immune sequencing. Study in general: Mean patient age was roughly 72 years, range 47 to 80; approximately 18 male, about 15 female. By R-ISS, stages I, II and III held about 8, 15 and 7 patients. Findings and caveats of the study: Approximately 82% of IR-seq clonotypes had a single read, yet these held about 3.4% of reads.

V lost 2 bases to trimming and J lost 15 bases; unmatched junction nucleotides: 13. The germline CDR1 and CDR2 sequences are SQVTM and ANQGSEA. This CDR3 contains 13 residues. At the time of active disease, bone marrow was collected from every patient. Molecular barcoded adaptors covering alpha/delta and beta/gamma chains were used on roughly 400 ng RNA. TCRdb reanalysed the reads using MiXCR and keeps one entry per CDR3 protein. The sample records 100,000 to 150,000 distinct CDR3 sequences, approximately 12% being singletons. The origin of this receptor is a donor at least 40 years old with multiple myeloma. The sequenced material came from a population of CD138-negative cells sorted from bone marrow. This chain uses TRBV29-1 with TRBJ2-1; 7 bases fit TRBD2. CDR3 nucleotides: TGCAGCGTTGAACGATCGGGAGGTCCCTCCCTGTTCTTC. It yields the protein CSVERSGGPSLFF.